The clone carrying this TCR beta chain occurred a few times. This CDR3 is 14 amino acids long. Trimming cost V 7 bases and J 6 bases; bases outside gene matches: 7. The germline CDR1 and CDR2 sequences are SGHVS and FQNEAQ. This specimen belongs to a study of neurological immune-mediated disorders. One entry per CDR3 protein, called by TCRdb with MiXCR from the 5' RACE reads. This table has over 60,000 distinct CDR3 sequences, around 4.6% appearing once. V usage is TRBV7-8 and J usage is TRBJ2-7; TRBD2 matches at 12 bases. The receptor comes from a woman aged 30 to 39 with multiple sclerosis. The sample was PBMCs. The DNA for the CDR3 is TGTGCCAGCATGCCGACTAGCGGGAGAACCGAGCAGTACTTC. Translated: CASMPTSGRTEQYF.